This TCR beta chain was identified during a study of CD8 T cells in Susac syndrome (dated by TCRdb to the late 2010s). At the level of the whole study: The study used repertoire sequencing to test whether antigen drove CD8+ T cell activation and differentiation in Susac syndrome.

General findings and caveats noted by the study authors: The study acknowledged that relatively few individuals were included in the TCR sequencing and HLA analysis.

RNA was extracted with the RNeasy kit and about 0.5 to 1 ug was reverse transcribed using random hexamers. The immunoSEQ multiplex PCR assay, covering 54 Vbeta and 13 Jbeta segments, was used to amplify TCR beta CDR3 regions. PCR amplification bias was corrected using a synthetic template baseline for primer optimization and computational correction. On the study's bioinformatics: Reads were assigned to V, D and J genes according to IMGT and analyzed in immunoSEQ Analyzer, with only productive sequences retained. Clonality was calculated as one minus the Shannon entropy normalized by log2 of the number of productive unique sequences. For each patient and control, public and private clones were evaluated among the 100 most prevalent clones. Susac-specific clones were defined as absent from healthy and MS cohorts, around 1,000 published viral clones and other ImmuneACCESS disease sequences. TCRdb reprocessing: public reads trimmed at Q25 with fastp, clones called with MiXCR, in-frame beta chains kept. For every CDR3 protein sequence, its rows merge into one entry that carries the most common genes and DNA. The V and J calls come from TCRdb's annotation, not from the publication. For this sample the table gives a few hundred thousand distinct CDR3 sequences, of which approximately 95% were detected only once. The ten largest clones add up to about 0.088% of the sample.

As to this clonotype: The target of this receptor is not known. No qualities accompany the bases; no much larger clone lies one base away.

High-throughput TCR beta sequencing profiled peripheral blood CD8+ and CD4+ T cells from healthy donors, Susac syndrome patients and multiple sclerosis patients. The multiple sclerosis controls were treatment-naive patients who had stable or active relapsing-remitting disease and met the revised McDonald criteria. Bulk CD8+ and CD4+ T cells were purified by magnetic negative isolation, while CD8+ TEMRA cells were enriched using FACS. Blood was drawn into EDTA tubes, processed within 24 hours, and PBMCs were isolated by density gradient centrifugation. PBMCs destined for TCR sequencing were cryopreserved in liquid nitrogen and later thawed in a 37 °C water bath. The sorted or isolated CD4+, CD8+ and CD8+ TEMRA cells reached a purity of at least 90%. The clonotype originates from a human donor with multiple sclerosis. Material: CD4+ T cells from PBMCs.

The CDR3 protein sequence reads: CASSFWVSSTGELFF. The DNA is as follows: TGTGCCAGCAGTTTTTGGGTATCATCCACCGGGGAGCTGTTTTTT. This sequence uses TRBV12-3 or TRBV12-4 and TRBJ2-2; no D gene call is confident. The V end loses 3 bases and the J end loses 4 bases, and a stretch of 12 bases separates them. The CDR3 measures 15 amino acids from cysteine to phenylalanine. The read is trimmed to its CDR3 DNA, 45 bases read in frame from base 1.